This TCR beta chain was captured in a study of blood T cells in healthy people across ages (dated by TCRdb to between 2014 and 2016). Background on the whole study: In model experiments, template switching captured about one uniquely barcoded TCR beta cDNA molecule for every two T cells. Using deep sequencing normalized with unique cDNA molecular identifiers, the study measured how TCR beta repertoire diversity changes with age. Donors were grouped into four age groups: young (average approximately 15 years), middle-aged (over 35), aged (around 56) and long-lived (approximately 82). To avoid experimental bias, donors of different ages were spread randomly across the sequencing lanes. The study analyzed two additional independent replicas of 1 million unique cDNA reads from the same blood draw for two donors, one aged 18 to 30 and one aged 80 or older. Points the paper makes about the study in general: Estimates of total diversity based on one million sequenced T cells were regarded as lower bounds and as underestimates. The CMV infection status of donors was not known, potentially confounding age-related changes in expanded clonotypes. Compared with the aged group, more naive CD4+ T cells, fewer expanded clones and increased TCR diversity were shown by the long-lived group, suggesting age selection. The percentage of naive T cells measured by flow cytometry correlated strongly with observed TCR beta diversity. As age increased, observed TCR beta diversity per million T cells dropped in a roughly linear way, and a significant reduction was already evident by age about 40. Bulk unsorted PBMC profiling prevented conclusive comparison of naive and antigen-experienced compartments.

Trimming at the junction amounts to 1 base on V and 7 bases on J, and the germline ends lie 14 bases apart. Including cysteine and phenylalanine, the CDR3 has 15 amino acids. Only CDR3 DNA remains: 45 bases, in frame from the first base. CDR1 and CDR2, per the germline V gene, are SGHTA and FQGNSA. Donors were 40 or so systemically healthy Caucasian individuals from Russia aged roughly 6 to 100 years. Each donor gave approximately 9.4 milliliters of peripheral blood, drawn into EDTA-treated Vacutainer tubes. PBMCs were isolated by Ficoll-Paque density-gradient centrifugation, with at least 7 million obtained per sample. Trizol reagent was used to extract total RNA from the PBMCs, yielding at least 5 micrograms per sample. For every donor, an aliquot of PBMCs went through flow cytometry to measure the percentages of naive CD45RAhigh/CD27high T cells. This clonotype was recorded only once. Its antigen remains undetermined. Per-base quality was not reported, and no clone a single base away is much larger than it.

Library preparation employed 5' RACE. Sequencer: Illumina HiSeq 2500. A second PCR of roughly 6 to 12 cycles was run with a J-beta primer mix and a sample-barcoded 5' primer. A unique molecular identifier was introduced onto each TCR beta cDNA molecule by a template-switch 5' adaptor carrying 12 random nucleotides. Each sample yielded at least 3 million CDR3-containing paired-end reads. All of the RNA was converted into first-strand cDNA using the Mint cDNA synthesis kit, with a TRBC-specific oligonucleotide serving as the primer. Following uracil-DNA glycosylase treatment, all cDNA underwent a first 18-cycle PCR with the universal primers M1SS and BC2_uni_R. On the study's bioinformatics: Normalization of each sample was performed by random selection of 1 million high-quality reads, each carrying a distinct molecular identifier. Reads sharing molecular identifiers were discarded rather than binned into consensus sequences. MiTCR, with a Q25 quality threshold and the strictest error-elimination algorithm, was used for CDR3 identification, clonotype clustering and error correction. A nonparametric unseen species model with Euler transformation was used to estimate a lower bound on total TCR beta diversity. The public sequencing data were trimmed at Q25 with fastp and processed into clonotypes with MiXCR by TCRdb, which kept only in-frame beta chains. Identical CDR3 protein sequences are pooled into one entry, listed with their most common genes and DNA. The V and J calls reflect TCRdb's pipeline rather than the authors' work. For this sample there are some 1.5 million distinct CDR3 sequences; about 45% appear just once. The ten biggest clones cover roughly 3.7% of the sample.

Input material: blood. This clonotype originated in a woman younger than 35 in good health. Here the chain combines TRBV7-2 and TRBJ2-1; the D region is possibly TRBD1 or TRBD2, each matching across 5 bases. Read as DNA, the sequence is TGTGCCAGCAGCTTAGTCCTGGGACGCATGAATGAGCAGTTCTTC. It translates as CASSLVLGRMNEQFF.